A selection of T cell receptor beta chains follows, all from one sample in a study of blood T cell repertoires in COVID-19. Clones were sequenced by immunoSEQ multiplex PCR, and TCRdb holds only the in-frame ones, with some missing. Of 150,000 or so clones in the sample, 75% to 80% were seen once. The sequenced sample was peripheral blood. These receptors came from a woman in her forties or fifties with active or convalescent COVID-19. CDR3s include the opening cysteine and the closing phenylalanine or tryptophan. Each record gives: D gene, V gene, J gene, clone size, CDR3 DNA, CDR3 protein. The D gene is left open where the match is weak. The size of a clone is reported for some rows only, either as once, few or many, or as a class for expanded clones.

NA	TRBV7-2	TRBJ1-6	NA	TGTGCCAGCAGCTTAGATGGGAGCCCTAATTCACCCCTCCACTTT	CASSLDGSPNSPLHF
TRBD1	TRBV6-5	TRBJ2-7	NA	TGTGCCAGCAATCCGGGACAGGGCTTCTACGAGCAGTACTTC	CASNPGQGFYEQYF
NA	TRBV14	TRBJ2-1	NA	TGTGCCAGCAGTTATGACAGGGAGCAGTTCTTC	CASSYDREQFF
TRBD2	TRBV10-3	TRBJ2-7	once	TGTGCCATCAGACTTACTAGCGGGAGTTACGAGCAGTACTTC	CAIRLTSGSYEQYF
NA	TRBV28	TRBJ2-2	NA	TGTGCCAGCAGTGCCCCCGGGACACAGACCGGGGAGCTGTTTTTT	CASSAPGTQTGELFF
NA	TRBV2	TRBJ2-2	once	TGTGCCAGTACTCAGGGTGCCAGAACCGGGGAGCTGTTTTTT	CASTQGARTGELFF
NA	TRBV5-1	TRBJ1-5	NA	TGCGCCAGCAGCTTGGGGGGCAGGGAGGGCAATCAGCCCCAGCATTTT	CASSLGGREGNQPQHF
NA	TRBV5-4	TRBJ1-4	NA	TGTGCCAGCAGCTCGGATACAGACCCCACTAATGAAAAACTGTTTTTT	CASSSDTDPTNEKLFF
NA	TRBV14	TRBJ2-1	NA	TGTGCCAGCAGCCAAGATTCGTATGAGCAGTTCTTC	CASSQDSYEQFF
TRBD1	TRBV11-2	TRBJ1-2	NA	TGTGCCAGCAGCTTATCGAGGACAGGGCCCGGGAACACCTTC	CASSLSRTGPGNTF
NA	TRBV12-3/TRBV12-4	TRBJ2-1	NA	TGTGCCAGCAGCTCTTTCAATGAGCAGTTCTTC	CASSSFNEQFF
NA	TRBV5-6	TRBJ1-4	NA	TGTGCCAGCAGCTTGAATGGGGGCGGGGAAAAACTGTTTTTT	CASSLNGGGEKLFF
NA	TRBV5-1	TRBJ1-2	NA	TGCGCCAGCAGCTTGGAAGGGGCCGGGGGCTACACCTTC	CASSLEGAGGYTF
NA	TRBV14	TRBJ1-4	NA	TGTGCCAGCAGCCAAGACCAGGTCCAGGAAAAACTGTTTTTT	CASSQDQVQEKLFF
NA	TRBV5-8	TRBJ1-6	NA	TGTGCCAGCAGACCAAGGGGTTCACCCCTCCACTTT	CASRPRGSPLHF
TRBD2	TRBV3-1/TRBV3-2	TRBJ2-1	few	TGTGCCAGCAGGAGGACTAGCGGGAGTGACAATGAGCAGTTCTTC	CASRRTSGSDNEQFF
TRBD1	TRBV5-8	TRBJ2-7	once	TGTGCCAGCAGCCTTGACGTGGACAGGGGGCAGACCTACGAGCAGTACTTC	CASSLDVDRGQTYEQYF
NA	TRBV19	TRBJ2-7	few	TGTGCCAGTAGTATAGCTCACAGGAGCTCCTACGAGCAGTACTTC	CASSIAHRSSYEQYF
TRBD1	TRBV12-3/TRBV12-4	TRBJ1-2	NA	TGTGCCAGCAGGAGGGCAGGGGGCTATGGCTACACCTTC	CASRRAGGYGYTF
TRBD2	TRBV6-2/TRBV6-3	TRBJ2-5	NA	TGTGCCAGCAGTACTACCCGTAGCGGGAGCGGGCGGGAGACCCAGTACTTC	CASSTTRSGSGRETQYF
NA	TRBV29-1	TRBJ1-1	NA	TGCAGCGTTGATGGGGAATCGGGACATGAAGCTTTCTTT	CSVDGESGHEAFF
NA	TRBV4-3	TRBJ2-1	NA	TGCGCCAGCAGCCAAGACAAAGCCTCTGAGCAGTTCTTC	CASSQDKASEQFF
TRBD1	TRBV5-6	TRBJ1-5	NA	TGTGCCAGCAGCCGGGGACAGAGCAATCAGCCCCAGCATTTT	CASSRGQSNQPQHF
NA	TRBV6-5	TRBJ2-7	few	TGTGCCAGCAGTCCAGTGGACACAGGGTACGAGCAGTACTTC	CASSPVDTGYEQYF
TRBD1	TRBV19	TRBJ1-2	NA	TGTGCCACCGACCATCAGGACAGGGAGAAAAACTATGGCTACACCTTC	CATDHQDREKNYGYTF
TRBD2	TRBV7-2	TRBJ2-2	NA	TGTGCCAGCAAGGCCGGGAGGAGGGGCCTAGGGGAGCTGTTTTTT	CASKAGRRGLGELFF
NA	TRBV19	TRBJ1-1	once	TGTGCCAGTAGTTACAGGGTGGACGGGACTGAAGCTTTCTTT	CASSYRVDGTEAFF
TRBD1	TRBV5-1	TRBJ1-5	NA	TGCGCCAGCAGCGCCGGGACAGGGAATCAGCCCCAGCATTTT	CASSAGTGNQPQHF
TRBD2	TRBV7-9	TRBJ2-7	NA	TGTGCCAGCAGCGGGGAGGGGAGCTCCTACGAGCAGTACTTC	CASSGEGSSYEQYF
NA	TRBV7-9	TRBJ1-3	NA	TGTGCCAGCAGCTTTCTTTCCTTAGCTGGAAACACCATATATTTT	CASSFLSLAGNTIYF
NA	TRBV27	TRBJ2-7	NA	TGTGCCAGCAGTCCGCTCGGACAGATTTCCTCCTACGAGCAGTACTTC	CASSPLGQISSYEQYF
NA	TRBV6-6	TRBJ1-2	NA	TGTGCCAGCAGTTCCCGGGACACAAATAACTATGGCTACACCTTC	CASSSRDTNNYGYTF
TRBD1	TRBV6-5	TRBJ1-2	NA	TGTGCCAGCAGTTACACCGGGACAGGGGTTTCCGCTGGCTACACCTTC	CASSYTGTGVSAGYTF
NA	TRBV30	TRBJ1-5	NA	TGTGCCTGGGGGGCAGGGTCGGGTCAGCCCCAGCATTTT	CAWGAGSGQPQHF
NA	TRBV12-3/TRBV12-4	TRBJ1-2	NA	TGTGCCAGCAGTCCGGGGGGGGCGCGGGGCTACACCTTC	CASSPGGARGYTF
NA	TRBV2	TRBJ1-1	NA	TGTGCCAGCAGTTTTGACAGGCGGGGGCCGGGTGGGGCTTTCTTT	CASSFDRRGPGGAFF
NA	TRBV7-2	TRBJ2-7	NA	TGTGCCAGCAGCTACCCGGAGGGGGCGTCCTACGAGCAGTACTTC	CASSYPEGASYEQYF
NA	TRBV19	TRBJ2-4	NA	TGTGCCAGTAGTATAGAATCTAGCTTAGCCAAAAACATTCAGTACTTC	CASSIESSLAKNIQYF
NA	TRBV4-3	TRBJ2-7	NA	TGCGCCAGCAGCCAAGAATGGGGGACATTCTACGAGCAGTACTTC	CASSQEWGTFYEQYF
NA	TRBV5-1	TRBJ1-3	once	TGCGCCAGCAGCTCTGCAGATAATGGAAACACCATATATTTT	CASSSADNGNTIYF
NA	TRBV11-2	TRBJ1-4	few	TGTGCCAGCAGCCCCCTGGGACACACCGGGGAAAAACTGTTTTTT	CASSPLGHTGEKLFF
NA	TRBV6-6	TRBJ1-6	few	TGTGCCAGCAGTTACGGGTCGGGGGGTGGACCCCTCCACTTT	CASSYGSGGGPLHF
NA	TRBV9	TRBJ1-2	many	TGTGCCAGCAGCCCCTTCGGGGGGCCTGGCTACACCTTC	CASSPFGGPGYTF